These 30 T cell receptor beta chains came from one sample sequenced in a study of T cell responses to AZD1222 COVID-19 vaccine. Sequenced by immunoSEQ multiplex PCR; TCRdb stores in-frame clones only, minus some. This table has about 100,000 clones, more than 75% appearing once. The material sequenced was peripheral blood, taken on day 0 of MenACWY control vaccination. The receptors shown here come from an adult in good health.

The rearrangement uses TRBV5-1 and TRBJ2-7, with D maybe TRBD2 (6 bases). The V and J ends lost 0 bases and 6 bases respectively, with 13 bases between them. The CDR3 is 14 residues long. Germline V gene sequence: CDR1 SGHRS, CDR2 YFSETQ. The DNA of the CDR3 is TGCGCCAGCAGCTTGGCCCCGCTGGGGGGCGAGCAGTACTTC. This codes for CASSLAPLGGEQYF.

The chain couples TRBV5-4 to TRBJ2-7; D gene ambiguous. V lost 3 bases, J lost 2 bases, and 12 bases lay in between. This CDR3 has 14 amino acids. Germline CDR1 SGHNT, CDR2 YYREEE (reference sequence). CDR3 DNA: TGTGCCAGCAGCTCCCCGGGTCGACCCTACGAGCAGTACTTC. Its translation is CASSSPGRPYEQYF. Full variable domain (missing parts from reference TRBV5-4 and TRBJ2-7): ETGVTQSPTHLIKTRGQQVTLRCSSQSGHNTVSWYQQALGQGPQFIFQYYREEENGRGNFPPRFSGLQFPNYSSELNVNALELDDSALYLCASSSPGRPYEQYFGPGTRLTVT.

This clone was seen a few times. This chain uses TRBV9 with TRBJ2-3; weak D call: TRBD2 (5 bases). Germline V gives CDR1 SGDLS, CDR2 YYNGEE. Trimming cost V 3 bases and J 4 bases, with 12 bases left between them. The CDR3 is made up of 14 amino acids. The CDR3 protein is CASSARGSSDTQYF. CDR3 coding DNA: TGTGCCAGCAGCGCCCGCGGGTCTTCAGATACGCAGTATTTT.

The CDR3 reads CASSPSGTGFYEQYF. Here the CDR3 DNA reads TGCGCCAGCAGCCCATCCGGGACAGGGTTCTACGAGCAGTACTTC. V usage is TRBV5-1 and J usage is TRBJ2-7; 9 nucleotides agree with TRBD1. The CDR3 is made up of 15 amino acids. The trim removed 4 bases at V and 3 bases at J, leaving 8 bases unmatched. Germline values: CDR1 SGHRS, CDR2 YFSETQ.

The chain carries TRBV28 and TRBJ1-2, with TRBD1 as a possible D gene (5 bases). CDR1 MDHEN and CDR2 SYDVKM come from the germline V gene. V lost 8 bases to trimming and J lost 4 bases, with 17 bases between them. The CDR3 extends over 14 amino acids. The DNA of the CDR3 is TGTGCCAGCGGGGGAGGCCATCCCCCCTATGGCTACACCTTC. Amino acids: CASGGGHPPYGYTF.

The chain uses TRBV7-2 and TRBJ1-2; D is uncertain. In germline, CDR1 is SGHTA, CDR2 FQGNSA. V was clipped by 5 bases and J by 8 bases, with 18 bases between them. This CDR3 spans 14 amino acids. In DNA, the CDR3 is TGTGCCAGCAGCGCCGAGTTCTCGCTAGGGGGCTACACCTTC. Translated: CASSAEFSLGGYTF.

The CDR3 protein is CASALGGPNEKLFF. DNA of the CDR3: TGTGCCAGCGCCCTCGGGGGCCCTAATGAAAAACTGTTTTTT. V gene TRBV6-5 combines with J gene TRBJ1-4; TRBD1 is a possible D gene (6 bases). V was pared by 8 bases and J by 3 bases, with 13 bases between. This CDR3 is 14 amino acids long. Germline values: CDR1 MNHEY, CDR2 SVGAGI.

The genes are TRBV28 and TRBJ1-5; D is uncertain. This CDR3 region has 13 residues. Germline V gene data show CDR1 as MDHEN and CDR2 as SYDVKM. V lost 7 bases and J 9 bases, leaving 16 bases between the germline ends. The CDR3 nucleotides are TGTGCCAGCAAGGGAACAGCCCTCAGGCCCCAGCATTTT. The encoded protein is CASKGTALRPQHF. Drawing the rest from reference TRBV28 and TRBJ1-5, the complete variable domain is DVKVTQSSRYLVKRTGEKVFLECVQDMDHENMFWYRQDPGLGLRLIYFSYDVKMKEKGDIPEGYSVSREKKERFSLILESASTNQTSMYLCASKGTALRPQHFGDGTRLSIL.

The V call is TRBV2, the J call TRBJ1-2, with D perhaps matching TRBD1 (5 bases). This CDR3 has 15 amino acids. V lost 6 bases to trimming and J lost 0 bases, with 14 bases between them. CDR1 is SNHLY and CDR2 is FYNNEI in the germline V gene. The CDR3 bases are TGTGCCAGCAGAGCGGCGGGACCAACTAACTATGGCTACACCTTC. This encodes CASRAAGPTNYGYTF.

V is TRBV12-2 and J is TRBJ1-5; the D segment call TRBD1 is taken from the table without a DNA check. TRBV12-2 is given as a pseudogene. The CDR3 spans 17 residues. The CDR3 nucleotides are TGTGCAAGTCGCTTAGTGTCACGACGGTGGGCAAATCAGCCCCAGCATTTT. This gives the protein CASRLVSRRWANQPQHF.

V is TRBV7-2 and J is TRBJ2-5; D uncertain. Trimming took 4 bases from V and 4 from J, leaving 10 bases between them. Germline assignment: CDR1 SGHTA and CDR2 FQGNSA. The CDR3 extends over 13 amino acids. The CDR3 DNA follows: TGTGCCAGCAGCTCCCCCCTCCTAGAGACCCAGTACTTC. This translates into CASSSPLLETQYF.

This chain joins TRBV2 and TRBJ2-4; 8 bases map to TRBD1. Trimming removed 6 bases from V and 6 bases from J; junction bases left unmatched: 4. CDR3 length: 13 amino acids. Germline V lookup: CDR1 SNHLY, CDR2 FYNNEI. The chain's CDR3 is CASRPDRGNIQYF. The DNA of the CDR3 is TGTGCCAGCAGGCCCGACAGGGGAAACATTCAGTACTTC.

The chain couples TRBV7-2 to TRBJ1-4, with 8 bases identical to TRBD1. The CDR3 has 16 amino acids. V lost 3 bases to trimming and J lost 0 bases; unmatched junction nucleotides: 3. Germline V lookup: CDR1 SGHTA, CDR2 FQGNSA. CDR3 protein: CASSLDREPTNEKLFF. CDR3 DNA sequence: TGTGCCAGCAGCTTGGACAGGGAGCCAACTAATGAAAAACTGTTTTTT.

CDR3: CASSIGRGSNQPQHF. CDR3 DNA: TGTGCCAGTAGTATTGGTAGGGGGAGTAATCAGCCCCAGCATTTT. The chain joins TRBV19 to TRBJ1-5; possible D gene TRBD1, 6 bases. V was shortened by 3 bases and J by 4 bases, with 13 bases between the two germline ends. Per germline, CDR1 LNHDA and CDR2 SQIVND (reference sequence). This CDR3 contains 15 residues.

This chain connects TRBV4-1 to TRBJ1-2; D is uncertain. In germline, CDR1 is MGHRA, CDR2 YSYEKL. The V gene lost 0 bases and the J gene lost 8 bases, with 13 bases spanning the gap. CDR3 size: 14 residues. Here the CDR3 DNA reads TGCGCCAGCAGCCAAGACGGGCTCCTGGAGGGCTACACCTTC. Its translation: CASSQDGLLEGYTF.

The chain has TRBV28 and TRBJ2-5, with 8 bases matching TRBD1. With V trimmed by 5 bases and J by 0 bases, 8 bases remained unmatched. CDR3 length: 16 residues. From germline, CDR1 is MDHEN and CDR2 SYDVKM. CDR3 nucleotide sequence: TGTGCCAGCAGTACTAACAGGGGGGATTACCAAGAGACCCAGTACTTC. Translating gives CASSTNRGDYQETQYF.

The rearrangement joins TRBV11-2 to TRBJ2-7, with 9 positions matching TRBD1. V was pared by 5 bases and J by 7 bases, with 9 bases of the junction left unmatched. The CDR3 is 14 residues long. Germline-derived CDR1 and CDR2 are SGHAT and FQNNGV. The CDR3 region has the DNA TGTGCCAGCAGCCCGATACAGGGGGCAAGAGAGCAGTACTTC. Translation: CASSPIQGAREQYF.

V is TRBV5-8 and J is TRBJ2-7; 9 bases fit TRBD1. Germline values: CDR1 SGHTS, CDR2 YDEGEE. CDR3 size: 15 residues. Losses at the gene ends were 5 bases for V and 4 bases for J; bases not matched to a gene: 10. CDR3 coding DNA: TGTGCCAGCAGGCAGTCCGGGACAGGGAGTTACGAGCAGTACTTC. Amino acids: CASRQSGTGSYEQYF.

This clone is a singleton in its sample. This chain links TRBV4-1 with TRBJ1-4, with D perhaps matching TRBD1 (5 bases). V lost 5 bases and J lost 3, with 19 bases in between. Looked up from germline, CDR1 is MGHRA and CDR2 is YSYEKL. This CDR3 has 17 amino acids. Here the CDR3 reads CASSSRRPGKANEKLFF. CDR3 in DNA: TGCGCCAGCAGCTCTAGAAGGCCAGGGAAGGCTAATGAAAAACTGTTTTTT.

The sample holds a few counts of this clone. V usage is TRBV5-1 and J usage is TRBJ1-4; D might be TRBD1 (5 bases). The V and J ends lost 0 bases and 0 bases respectively, with 6 bases between them. The germline V gene encodes CDR1 SGHRS and CDR2 YFSETQ. There are 15 residues in the CDR3. The CDR3 is CASSLAQATNEKLFF. The CDR3, as DNA: TGCGCCAGCAGCTTGGCACAGGCAACTAATGAAAAACTGTTTTTT.

The chain combines TRBV5-4 with TRBJ1-6; 8 bases align to TRBD1. The CDR3 runs to 17 residues. V trimming: 5 bases; J trimming: 6 bases; junction bases outside the gene matches: 13. The germline CDR1 and CDR2 sequences are SGHNT and YYREEE (reference sequence). The DNA for the CDR3 is TGTGCCAGCAGTCAACAGGGGGGTGGTCGCTTTAATTCACCCCTCCACTTT. Translated, it gives CASSQQGGGRFNSPLHF.

This chain joins TRBV6-1 and TRBJ2-4; TRBD1 is a possible D gene (6 bases). Germline CDR1 and CDR2: MNHNS and SASEGT. The V end lost 0 bases, the J end lost 8 bases, and 17 bases lay between the germline ends. The CDR3 runs 16 residues. The CDR3, as DNA: TGTGCCAGCAGTGAAGCCCTGGGGGCTGGGTCGGACATTCAGTACTTC. Protein sequence: CASSEALGAGSDIQYF.

V is TRBV5-1 and J is TRBJ2-1, with 9 bases identical to TRBD2. This CDR3 has 15 amino acids. CDR1 and CDR2 from the germline V gene are SGHRS and YFSETQ. The trim removed 2 bases at V and 5 bases at J, leaving 5 bases unmatched. The CDR3 here is CASSFLRTSDNEQFF. CDR3 nucleotide sequence: TGCGCCAGCAGCTTTCTACGGACTAGCGACAATGAGCAGTTCTTC. Variable domain in full (rest from reference TRBV5-1 and TRBJ2-1): KAGVTQTPRYLIKTRGQQVTLSCSPISGHRSVSWYQQTPGQGLQFLFEYFSETQRNKGNFPGRFSGRQFSNSRSEMNVSTLELGDSALYLCASSFLRTSDNEQFFGPGTRLTVL.

V usage is TRBV28 and J usage is TRBJ2-1, with a tentative D call TRBD2 (7 bases). From germline, CDR1 is MDHEN and CDR2 SYDVKM. Between the trimmed V and J ends, which lost 5 bases and 12 bases, there was a span of 23 bases. The CDR3 is 15 residues long. CDR3 sequence (DNA): TGTGCCAGCAGTCCCCCAGGGCGGGGGCTTGTAGGGCAGTTCTTC. Translated: CASSPPGRGLVGQFF. The whole variable domain, filled in from reference TRBV28 and TRBJ2-1, reads DVKVTQSSRYLVKRTGEKVFLECVQDMDHENMFWYRQDPGLGLRLIYFSYDVKMKEKGDIPEGYSVSREKKERFSLILESASTNQTSMYLCASSPPGRGLVGQFFGPGTRLTVL.

This chain connects TRBV5-1 to TRBJ2-2; D perhaps matches TRBD1 (5 bases). This CDR3 is built from 16 residues. The germline gives CDR1 SGHRS, CDR2 YFSETQ. V lost 0 bases to trimming and J lost 0 bases, with 9 bases between them. CDR3: CASSLAQGPNTGELFF. Here the CDR3 DNA reads TGCGCCAGCAGCTTGGCGCAGGGTCCGAACACCGGGGAGCTGTTTTTT.

The genes are TRBV6-2 or TRBV6-3 and TRBJ1-4; D may be TRBD1 (5 bases). V was pared by 1 base and J by 8 bases, with 8 bases between. This CDR3 has 13 residues. In germline, CDR1 is MNHEY, CDR2 SVGEGT. CDR3 nucleotide sequence: TGTGCCAGCAGTTACTTGAGGGGAGAAAAACTGTTTTTT. Amino acid sequence: CASSYLRGEKLFF.

This chain links TRBV28 with TRBJ2-3; 11 nucleotides match TRBD2. CDR1 is MDHEN and CDR2 is SYDVKM in the germline V gene. The CDR3 runs 16 residues. The trim removed 4 bases at V and 1 base at J, leaving 4 bases unmatched. CDR3 DNA: TGTGCCAGCAGTTCTAGCGGGGGGCCGGGCACAGATACGCAGTATTTT. Translated, it gives CASSSSGGPGTDTQYF.

The chain is built from TRBV28 and TRBJ2-1; weak D call: TRBD1 (6 bases). The ends were cut back, 7 bases at V and 10 bases at J, with 23 bases in the middle. The CDR3 covers 15 residues. From germline, CDR1 is MDHEN and CDR2 SYDVKM. The DNA of the CDR3 is TGTGCCAGCACCGGATCGGACAGTCAATCGGGGGAGCAGTTCTTC. Protein: CASTGSDSQSGEQFF.

This chain links TRBV5-8 with TRBJ1-6; perhaps TRBD1 as D (5 bases). The germline gives CDR1 SGHTS, CDR2 YDEGEE. Between the trimmed V and J ends, which lost 3 bases and 9 bases, there was a span of 16 bases. CDR3 length equals 15 residues. This CDR3 is CASSWDYSRSSPLHF. CDR3 DNA sequence: TGTGCCAGCAGCTGGGACTATAGTCGGAGTTCACCCCTCCACTTT.

V is TRBV4-1 and J is TRBJ2-1, with 9 positions matching TRBD1. Germline CDR1 is MGHRA and CDR2 is YSYEKL. V lost 2 bases to trimming and J lost 9 bases; unmatched junction nucleotides: 5. The length of the CDR3 is 14 residues. The CDR3 reads CASSQQQGAAEQFF. CDR3 sequence (DNA): TGCGCCAGCAGCCAACAACAGGGGGCGGCTGAGCAGTTCTTC.